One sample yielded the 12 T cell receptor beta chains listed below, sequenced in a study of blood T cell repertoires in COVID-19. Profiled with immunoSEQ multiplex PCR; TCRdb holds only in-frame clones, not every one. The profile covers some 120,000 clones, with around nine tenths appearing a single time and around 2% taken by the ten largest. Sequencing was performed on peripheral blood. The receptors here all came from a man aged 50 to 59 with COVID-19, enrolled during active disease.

This chain's CDR3 is CASMNFQGSNYGYTF. The CDR3 nucleotides are TGTGCCAGTATGAATTTTCAGGGGTCTAACTATGGCTACACCTTC. This chain joins TRBV19 and TRBJ1-2; D is possibly TRBD1 (6 bases). Trimming removed 7 bases at V and 0 bases at J, with 15 bases between. Germline loops: CDR1 LNHDA, CDR2 SQIVND (reference sequence). The length of the CDR3 is 15 residues.

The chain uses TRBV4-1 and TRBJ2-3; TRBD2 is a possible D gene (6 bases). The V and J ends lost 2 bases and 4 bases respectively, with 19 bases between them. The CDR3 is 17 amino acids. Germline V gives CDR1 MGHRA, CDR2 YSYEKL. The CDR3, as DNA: TGCGCCAGCAGCCAATTTTCCCCAGGGACTTTAGCAGATACGCAGTATTTT. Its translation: CASSQFSPGTLADTQYF.

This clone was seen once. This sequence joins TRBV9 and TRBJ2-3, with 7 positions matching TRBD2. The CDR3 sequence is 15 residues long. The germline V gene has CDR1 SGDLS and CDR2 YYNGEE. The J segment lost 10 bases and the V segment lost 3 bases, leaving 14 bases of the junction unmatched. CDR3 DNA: TGTGCCAGCAGCGAGTCTAGCGGAGCAGTCGGAGCGCAGTATTTT. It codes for CASSESSGAVGAQYF.

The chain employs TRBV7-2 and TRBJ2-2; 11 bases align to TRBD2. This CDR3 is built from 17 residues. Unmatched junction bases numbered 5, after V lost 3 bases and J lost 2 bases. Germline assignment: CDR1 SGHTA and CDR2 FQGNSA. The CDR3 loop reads CASSFGLAGLNTGELFF. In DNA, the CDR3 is TGTGCCAGCAGCTTCGGACTAGCGGGTTTAAACACCGGGGAGCTGTTTTTT.

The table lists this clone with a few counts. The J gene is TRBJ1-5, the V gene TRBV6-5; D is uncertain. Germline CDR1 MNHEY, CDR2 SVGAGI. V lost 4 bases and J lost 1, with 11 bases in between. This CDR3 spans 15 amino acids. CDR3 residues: CASSLTDLSNQPQHF. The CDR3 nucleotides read TGTGCCAGCAGTTTAACAGATTTGAGCAATCAGCCCCAGCATTTT.

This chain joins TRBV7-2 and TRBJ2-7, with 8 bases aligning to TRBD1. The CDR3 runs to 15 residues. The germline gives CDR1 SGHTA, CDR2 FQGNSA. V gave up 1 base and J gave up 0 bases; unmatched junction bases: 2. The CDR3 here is CASSLGTGPSYEQYF. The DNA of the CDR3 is TGTGCCAGCAGCTTAGGGACAGGGCCCTCCTACGAGCAGTACTTC.

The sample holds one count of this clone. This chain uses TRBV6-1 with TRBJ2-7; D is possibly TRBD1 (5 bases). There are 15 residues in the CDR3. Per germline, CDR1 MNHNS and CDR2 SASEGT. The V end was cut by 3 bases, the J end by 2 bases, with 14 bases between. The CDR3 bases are TGTGCCAGCAGTGAGGGGCATACAGAGACCTACGAGCAGTACTTC. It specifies CASSEGHTETYEQYF.

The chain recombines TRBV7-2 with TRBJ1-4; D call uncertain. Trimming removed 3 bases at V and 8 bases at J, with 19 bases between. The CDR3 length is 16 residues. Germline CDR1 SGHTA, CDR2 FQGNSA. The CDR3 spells CASSFPPGKDGEKLFF. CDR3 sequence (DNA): TGTGCCAGCAGCTTTCCTCCGGGGAAGGATGGAGAAAAACTGTTTTTT.

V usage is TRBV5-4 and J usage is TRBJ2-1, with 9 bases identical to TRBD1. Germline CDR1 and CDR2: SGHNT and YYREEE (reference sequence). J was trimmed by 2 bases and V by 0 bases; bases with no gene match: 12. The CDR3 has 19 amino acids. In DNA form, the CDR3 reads TGTGCCAGCAGCTTGGGGGGGACAGGGTTCTCCGGCACCTACAATGAGCAGTTCTTC. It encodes CASSLGGTGFSGTYNEQFF.

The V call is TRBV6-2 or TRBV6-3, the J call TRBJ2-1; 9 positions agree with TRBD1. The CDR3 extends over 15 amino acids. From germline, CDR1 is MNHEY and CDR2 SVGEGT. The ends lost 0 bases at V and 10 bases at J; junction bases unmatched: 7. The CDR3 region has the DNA TGTGCCAGCAGTTACTCCGGACAGGGGTTTGGCGAGCAGTTCTTC. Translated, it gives CASSYSGQGFGEQFF.

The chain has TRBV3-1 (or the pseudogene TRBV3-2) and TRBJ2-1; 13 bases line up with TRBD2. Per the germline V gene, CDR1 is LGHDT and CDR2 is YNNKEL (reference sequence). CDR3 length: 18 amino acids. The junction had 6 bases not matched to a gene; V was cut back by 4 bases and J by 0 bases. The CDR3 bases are TGTGCCAGCAGCCTCGGGACTAGCGGGGAAGGCTCCTACAATGAGCAGTTCTTC. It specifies CASSLGTSGEGSYNEQFF.

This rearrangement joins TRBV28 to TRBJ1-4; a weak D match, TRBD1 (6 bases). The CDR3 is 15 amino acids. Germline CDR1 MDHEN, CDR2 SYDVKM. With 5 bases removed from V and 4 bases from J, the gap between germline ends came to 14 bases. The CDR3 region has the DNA TGTGCCAGCAGTCCCCAGGACAGCATTAATGAAAAACTGTTTTTT. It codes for CASSPQDSINEKLFF.